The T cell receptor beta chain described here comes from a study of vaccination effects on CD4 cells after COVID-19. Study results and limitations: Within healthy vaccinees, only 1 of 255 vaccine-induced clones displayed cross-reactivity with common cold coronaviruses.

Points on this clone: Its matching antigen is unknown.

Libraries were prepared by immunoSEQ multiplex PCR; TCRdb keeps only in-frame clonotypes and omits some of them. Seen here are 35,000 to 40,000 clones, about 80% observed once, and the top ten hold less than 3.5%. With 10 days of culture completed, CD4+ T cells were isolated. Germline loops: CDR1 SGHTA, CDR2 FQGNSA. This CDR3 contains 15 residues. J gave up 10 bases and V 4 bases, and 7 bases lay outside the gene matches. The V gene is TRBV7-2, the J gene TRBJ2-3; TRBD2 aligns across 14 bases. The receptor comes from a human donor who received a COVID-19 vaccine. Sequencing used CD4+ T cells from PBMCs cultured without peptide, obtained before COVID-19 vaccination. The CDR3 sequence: CASSSPGTSGGAQYF. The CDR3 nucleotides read TGTGCCAGCAGCTCACCGGGGACTAGCGGGGGCGCGCAGTATTTT.